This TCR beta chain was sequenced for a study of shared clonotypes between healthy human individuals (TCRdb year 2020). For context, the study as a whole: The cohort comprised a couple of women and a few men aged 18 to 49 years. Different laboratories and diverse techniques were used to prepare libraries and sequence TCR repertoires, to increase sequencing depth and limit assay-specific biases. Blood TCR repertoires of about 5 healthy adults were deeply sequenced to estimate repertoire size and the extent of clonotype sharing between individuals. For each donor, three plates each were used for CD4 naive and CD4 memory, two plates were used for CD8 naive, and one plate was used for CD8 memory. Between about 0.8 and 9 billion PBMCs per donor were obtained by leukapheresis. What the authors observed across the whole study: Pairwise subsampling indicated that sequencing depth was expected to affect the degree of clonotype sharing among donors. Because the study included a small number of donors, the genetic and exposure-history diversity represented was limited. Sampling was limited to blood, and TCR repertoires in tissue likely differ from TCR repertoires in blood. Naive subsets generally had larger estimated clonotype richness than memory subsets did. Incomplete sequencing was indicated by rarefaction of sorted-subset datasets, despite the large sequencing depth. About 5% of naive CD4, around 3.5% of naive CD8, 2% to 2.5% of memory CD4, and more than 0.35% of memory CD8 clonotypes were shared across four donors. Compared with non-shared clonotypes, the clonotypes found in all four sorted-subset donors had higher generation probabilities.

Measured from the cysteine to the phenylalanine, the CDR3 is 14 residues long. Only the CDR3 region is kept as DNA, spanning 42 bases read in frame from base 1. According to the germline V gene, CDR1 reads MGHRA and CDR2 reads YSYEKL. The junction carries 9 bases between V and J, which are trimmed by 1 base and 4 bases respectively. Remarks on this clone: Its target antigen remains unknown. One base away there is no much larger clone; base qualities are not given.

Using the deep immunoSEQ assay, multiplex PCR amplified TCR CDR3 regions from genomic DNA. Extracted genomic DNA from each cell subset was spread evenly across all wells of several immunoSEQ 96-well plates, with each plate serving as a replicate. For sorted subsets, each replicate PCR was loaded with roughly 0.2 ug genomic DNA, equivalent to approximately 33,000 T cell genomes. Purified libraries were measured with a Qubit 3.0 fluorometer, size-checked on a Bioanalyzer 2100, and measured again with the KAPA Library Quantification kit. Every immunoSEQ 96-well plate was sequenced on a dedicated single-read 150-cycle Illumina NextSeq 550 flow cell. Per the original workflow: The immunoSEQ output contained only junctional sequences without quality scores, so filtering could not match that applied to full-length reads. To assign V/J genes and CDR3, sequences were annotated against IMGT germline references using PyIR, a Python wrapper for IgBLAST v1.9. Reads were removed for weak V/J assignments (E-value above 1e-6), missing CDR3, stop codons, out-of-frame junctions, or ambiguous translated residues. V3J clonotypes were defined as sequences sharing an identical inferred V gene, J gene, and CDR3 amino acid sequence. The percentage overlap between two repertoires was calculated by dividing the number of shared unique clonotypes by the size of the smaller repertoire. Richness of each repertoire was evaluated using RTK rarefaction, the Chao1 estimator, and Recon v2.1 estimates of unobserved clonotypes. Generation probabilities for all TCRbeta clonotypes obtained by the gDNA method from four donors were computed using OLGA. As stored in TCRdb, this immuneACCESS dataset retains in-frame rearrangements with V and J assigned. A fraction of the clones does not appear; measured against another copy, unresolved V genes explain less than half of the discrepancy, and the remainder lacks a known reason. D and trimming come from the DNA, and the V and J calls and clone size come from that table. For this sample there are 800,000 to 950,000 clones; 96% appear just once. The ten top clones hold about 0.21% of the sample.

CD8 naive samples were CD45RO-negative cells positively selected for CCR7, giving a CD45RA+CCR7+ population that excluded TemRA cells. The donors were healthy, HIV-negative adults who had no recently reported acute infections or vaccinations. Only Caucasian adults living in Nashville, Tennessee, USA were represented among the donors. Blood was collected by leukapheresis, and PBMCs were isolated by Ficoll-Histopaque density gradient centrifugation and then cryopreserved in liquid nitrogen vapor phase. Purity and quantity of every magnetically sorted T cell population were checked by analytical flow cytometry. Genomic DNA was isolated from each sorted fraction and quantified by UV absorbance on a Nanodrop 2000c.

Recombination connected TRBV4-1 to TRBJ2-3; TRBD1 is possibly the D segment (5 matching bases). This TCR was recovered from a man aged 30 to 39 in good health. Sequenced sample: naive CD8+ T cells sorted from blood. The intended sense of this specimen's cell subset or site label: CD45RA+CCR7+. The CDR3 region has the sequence CASSQVSGSDTQYF. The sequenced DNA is TGCGCCAGCAGCCAAGTGTCAGGGTCAGATACGCAGTATTTT.